This T cell receptor (beta chain) is from a study of T cell responses to AZD1222 COVID-19 vaccine. Worth noting for this clone: A junction end diverges from the germline sequence, so it may reflect a read error.

The CDR3 has 11 residues. Germline V CDR1 and CDR2: SNHLY, FYNNEI. Assay: immunoSEQ multiplex PCR; the TCRdb copy retains only in-frame clones and omits some. The sample contains 90,000 to 130,000 clones, around 83% of which appear only once. The rearrangement links TRBV2 to TRBJ2-7, with a tentative D call TRBD2 (6 bases). The receptor was isolated from an adult in good health. Sequences were derived from peripheral blood, sampled on day 0 of AZD1222 vaccination. This CDR3 is CASTLEGQHRF. CDR3 bases: TGTGCCAGCACCCTGGAGGGCCAGCACCGCTTC.